This TCR beta chain was identified during a study of beta chain features in type 1 diabetes. To note about this clone: Its matching antigen is unknown.

The entirety of the isolated RNA underwent reverse transcription, so expressed TCRB transcripts were sequenced. Method: immunoSEQ multiplex PCR; TCRdb's copy keeps in-frame clones and lacks some. The table lists about 650,000 clones, over 10% of them singletons. Study-wide findings and caveats: TCRB CDR3s from Type 1 diabetes patients were moderately but significantly shorter in all four CD4+ subsets. PCR could preferentially amplify shorter templates, alike in patients and controls.

Sample: naive CD4+ T cells from blood. This TCR came from a man between 25 and 39 years old with type 1 diabetes.

Written as DNA, the CDR3 is TGTGCCAGCAGTTACGCAGAATACTATAATTCACCCCTCCACTTT. Protein: CASSYAEYYNSPLHF. The V call is TRBV6-5, the J call TRBJ1-6; D not resolved. Germline V CDR1 and CDR2: MNHEY, SVGAGI. The germline V and J ends were trimmed by 2 bases and 3 bases, with 8 bases remaining between them. The CDR3 consists of 15 residues.